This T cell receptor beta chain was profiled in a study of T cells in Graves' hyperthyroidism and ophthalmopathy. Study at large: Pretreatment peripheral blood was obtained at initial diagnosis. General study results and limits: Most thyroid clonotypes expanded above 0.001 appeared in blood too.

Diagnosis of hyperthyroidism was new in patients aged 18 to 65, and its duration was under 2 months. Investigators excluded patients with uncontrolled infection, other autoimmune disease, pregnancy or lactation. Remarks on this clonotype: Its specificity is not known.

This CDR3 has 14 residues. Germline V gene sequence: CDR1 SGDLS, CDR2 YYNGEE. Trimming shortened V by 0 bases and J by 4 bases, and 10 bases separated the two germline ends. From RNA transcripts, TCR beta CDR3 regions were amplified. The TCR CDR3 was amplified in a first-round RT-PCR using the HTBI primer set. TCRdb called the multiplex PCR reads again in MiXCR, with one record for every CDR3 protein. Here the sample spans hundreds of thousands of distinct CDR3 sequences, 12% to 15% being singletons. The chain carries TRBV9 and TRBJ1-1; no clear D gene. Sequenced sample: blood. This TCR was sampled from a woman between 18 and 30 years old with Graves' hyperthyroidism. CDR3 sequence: CASSVEGDRTEAFF. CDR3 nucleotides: TGTGCCAGCAGCGTAGAGGGAGACCGCACTGAAGCTTTCTTT.